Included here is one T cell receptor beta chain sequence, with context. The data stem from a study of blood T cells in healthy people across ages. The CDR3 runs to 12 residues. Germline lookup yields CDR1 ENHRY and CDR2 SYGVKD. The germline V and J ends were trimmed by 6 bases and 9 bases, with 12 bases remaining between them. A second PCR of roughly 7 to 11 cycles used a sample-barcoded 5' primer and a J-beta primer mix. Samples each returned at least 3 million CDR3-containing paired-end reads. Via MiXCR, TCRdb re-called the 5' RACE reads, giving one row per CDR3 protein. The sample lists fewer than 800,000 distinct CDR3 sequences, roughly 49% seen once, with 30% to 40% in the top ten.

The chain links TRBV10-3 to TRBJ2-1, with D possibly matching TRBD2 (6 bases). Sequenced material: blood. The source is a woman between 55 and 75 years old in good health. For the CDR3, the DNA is TGTGCCATCAGATCGCTAGCGTTTGAGCAGTTCTTC. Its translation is CAIRSLAFEQFF.